The rows below give T cell receptor beta chains drawn from one sample of a study of T-cell reconstitution after alpha-beta-depleted transplantation in children. One entry per CDR3 protein, called by TCRdb with MiXCR from the PCR reads. The sample lists 500,000 or so distinct CDR3 sequences, over 10% seen once, with approximately 15% in the top ten. Specimen: PBMCs, mostly from graft donor cells, collected 180 days after TCRalphabeta/CD19-depleted stem cell transplant. The origin of the receptors is a female patient between 2 and 15 years old who had a stem cell transplant for aplastic anemia, so the T cells may come from the graft donor. Each CDR3 is given with its conserved first and last residue. A D gene is named only where the DNA matches it firmly. The size of a clone is reported for some rows only, either as once, few or many, or as a class for expanded clones.

CDR3nt: TGCAGCGTTGTAGCCCTGGAAGACAGGGAGGGTAACTATGGCTACACCTTC
CDR3aa: CSVVALEDREGNYGYTF
v_gene: TRBV29-1
abundance: .
d_gene: TRBD1
j_gene: TRBJ1-2

CDR3nt: TGTGCCACCAGCAGAGCCGCAGTTTGGAACACCGGGGAGCTGTTTTTT
CDR3aa: CATSRAAVWNTGELFF
v_gene: TRBV15
abundance: .
d_gene: .
j_gene: TRBJ2-2

CDR3nt: TGTGCCAGCAGCTTCGAGAGGTACACTGAAGCTTTCTTT
CDR3aa: CASSFERYTEAFF
v_gene: TRBV7-9
abundance: few
d_gene: .
j_gene: TRBJ1-1

CDR3nt: TGTGCCAGCAGTTTGGGCGGGTATACCGGGGAGCTGTTTTTT
CDR3aa: CASSLGGYTGELFF
v_gene: TRBV28
abundance: many
d_gene: .
j_gene: TRBJ2-2

CDR3nt: TGCGCCAGCACCTTCCGCGTGCCGAACACCGGGGAGCTGTTTTTT
CDR3aa: CASTFRVPNTGELFF
v_gene: TRBV5-1
abundance: many
d_gene: .
j_gene: TRBJ2-2

CDR3nt: TGTGCCATCAGTGAGGGTCCCGATGGCACAGATACGCAGTATTTT
CDR3aa: CAISEGPDGTDTQYF
v_gene: TRBV10-3
abundance: .
d_gene: .
j_gene: TRBJ2-3

CDR3nt: TGTGCCAGCAGTTTAGACAGGGTTCAGCCCCAGCATTTT
CDR3aa: CASSLDRVQPQHF
v_gene: TRBV12-3/TRBV12-4
abundance: few
d_gene: .
j_gene: TRBJ1-5

CDR3nt: TGCGCCAGCAGCCGGAAGCTCAGGGACGCAACTAATGAAAAACTGTTTTTT
CDR3aa: CASSRKLRDATNEKLFF
v_gene: TRBV4-3
abundance: .
d_gene: .
j_gene: TRBJ1-4

CDR3nt: TGTGCCAGTAAGAGTGGGAGCGGCACAGATACGCAGTATTTT
CDR3aa: CASKSGSGTDTQYF
v_gene: TRBV19
abundance: few
d_gene: .
j_gene: TRBJ2-3

CDR3nt: TGCAGTGCTAAGGGGACTAGCGGGAGGAGGAACACCGGGGAGCTGTTTTTT
CDR3aa: CSAKGTSGRRNTGELFF
v_gene: TRBV20-1
abundance: few
d_gene: TRBD2
j_gene: TRBJ2-2

CDR3nt: TGTGCCAGCAGTTACGGGGGGCCCGGTGATCAGCCCCAGCATTTT
CDR3aa: CASSYGGPGDQPQHF
v_gene: TRBV6-7
abundance: .
d_gene: .
j_gene: TRBJ1-5

CDR3nt: TGTGCCAGCAGCCGGACTAGCGGGAGTTGGGACAATGAGCAGTTCTTC
CDR3aa: CASSRTSGSWDNEQFF
v_gene: TRBV7-9
abundance: many
d_gene: TRBD2
j_gene: TRBJ2-1